This T cell receptor beta chain was identified during a study of T cell repertoires in cytomegalovirus infection. In the study overall: It was the public TCR beta signatures that indicated both CMV infection and matching HLA type. The study's findings and limits: Adding up the frequency of public TCR beta families identified people who carried CMV plus the relevant HLA.

This clonotype was seen at least ten times. Its antigen is unidentified. One entry per CDR3 protein, called by TCRdb with MiXCR from the reads. The sample shows approximately 500,000 distinct CDR3 sequences, around 10% of them seen only once. Sequencing used PBMCs. This clonotype originated in a human donor in good health (CMV status not recorded). Some clones in this sample may be carry-over from other donors' samples.

The CDR3 DNA follows: TGTGCCAGCAGCAAACACCCATCGGCAGATACGCAGTATTTT. This gives the protein CASSKHPSADTQYF. The V gene is TRBV7-7, the J gene TRBJ2-3; D gene ambiguous. CDR1 and CDR2 (germline): SSHAT, FNYEAQ (reference sequence). V was clipped by 5 bases and J by 4 bases, with 13 bases between them. This CDR3 has 14 amino acids.